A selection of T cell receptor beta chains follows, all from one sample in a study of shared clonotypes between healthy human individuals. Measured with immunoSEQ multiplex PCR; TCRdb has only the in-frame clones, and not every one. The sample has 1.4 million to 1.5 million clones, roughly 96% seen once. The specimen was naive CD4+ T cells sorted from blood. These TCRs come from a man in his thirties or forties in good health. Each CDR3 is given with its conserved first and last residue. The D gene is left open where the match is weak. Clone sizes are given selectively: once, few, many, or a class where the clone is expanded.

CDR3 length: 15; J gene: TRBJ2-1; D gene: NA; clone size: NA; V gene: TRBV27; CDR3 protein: CASSLVATSYNEQFF; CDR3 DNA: TGTGCCAGCAGTTTGGTGGCAACCTCCTACAATGAGCAGTTCTTC
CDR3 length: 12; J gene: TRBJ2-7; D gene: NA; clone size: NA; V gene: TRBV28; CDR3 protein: CASRRAPHEQYF; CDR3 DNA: TGTGCCAGCAGGAGGGCCCCCCACGAGCAGTACTTC
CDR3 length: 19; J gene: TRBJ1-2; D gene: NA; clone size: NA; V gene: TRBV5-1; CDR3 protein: CASSGTRSTDSPANYGYTF; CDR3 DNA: TGCGCCAGCAGCGGGACACGGTCGACAGACAGCCCAGCTAACTATGGCTACACCTTC
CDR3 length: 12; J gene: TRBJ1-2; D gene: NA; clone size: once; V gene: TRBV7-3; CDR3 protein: CASSSEMGGYTF; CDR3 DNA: TGTGCCAGCAGCTCTGAGATGGGGGGCTACACCTTC
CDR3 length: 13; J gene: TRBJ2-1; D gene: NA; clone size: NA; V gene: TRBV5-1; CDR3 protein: CASSLATANEQFF; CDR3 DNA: TGCGCCAGCAGCTTGGCCACAGCCAATGAGCAGTTCTTC
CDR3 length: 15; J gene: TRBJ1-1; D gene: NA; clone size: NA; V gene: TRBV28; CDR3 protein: CASSLWGESWTEAFF; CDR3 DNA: TGTGCCAGCAGTCTCTGGGGAGAGTCATGGACTGAAGCTTTCTTT
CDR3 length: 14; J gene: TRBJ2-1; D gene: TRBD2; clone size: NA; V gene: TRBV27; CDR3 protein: CASYSGRRYNEQFF; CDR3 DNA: TGTGCCAGTTATAGCGGGAGGCGATACAATGAGCAGTTCTTC
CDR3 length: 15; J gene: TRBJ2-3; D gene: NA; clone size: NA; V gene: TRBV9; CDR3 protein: CASSAVGGRTDTQYF; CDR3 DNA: TGTGCCAGCAGCGCCGTAGGCGGCCGCACAGATACGCAGTATTTT
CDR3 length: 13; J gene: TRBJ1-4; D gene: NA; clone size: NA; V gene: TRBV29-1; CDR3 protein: CSVVKATNEKLFF; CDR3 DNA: TGCAGCGTTGTTAAAGCAACTAATGAAAAACTGTTTTTT
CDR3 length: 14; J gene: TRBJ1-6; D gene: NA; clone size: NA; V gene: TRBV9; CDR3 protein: CASSILGDNSPLHF; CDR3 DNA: TGTGCCAGCAGCATCCTCGGGGATAATTCACCCCTCCACTTT
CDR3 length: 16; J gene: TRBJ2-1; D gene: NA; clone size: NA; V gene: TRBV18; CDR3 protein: CASSPPSKRVDNEQFF; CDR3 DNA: TGTGCCAGCTCACCACCCTCAAAAAGGGTGGACAATGAGCAGTTCTTC
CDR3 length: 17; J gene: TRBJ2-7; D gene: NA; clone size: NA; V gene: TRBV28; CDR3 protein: CASSLLGRWGVMDEQYF; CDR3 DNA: TGTGCCAGCAGTTTATTGGGTCGGTGGGGCGTAATGGACGAGCAGTACTTC
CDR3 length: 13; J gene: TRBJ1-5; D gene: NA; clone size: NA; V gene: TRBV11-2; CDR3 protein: CASSFVPGDPQHF; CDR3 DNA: TGTGCCAGCAGCTTCGTTCCTGGGGATCCCCAGCATTTT
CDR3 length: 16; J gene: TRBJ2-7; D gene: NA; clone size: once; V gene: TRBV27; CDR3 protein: CASSLSLTWGNYEQYF; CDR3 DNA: TGTGCCAGCAGTTTATCACTGACATGGGGAAACTACGAGCAGTACTTC
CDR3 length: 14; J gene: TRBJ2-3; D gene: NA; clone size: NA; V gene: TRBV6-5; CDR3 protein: CASSTSSSTDTQYF; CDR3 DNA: TGTGCCAGCAGTACTAGCTCTAGCACAGATACGCAGTATTTT
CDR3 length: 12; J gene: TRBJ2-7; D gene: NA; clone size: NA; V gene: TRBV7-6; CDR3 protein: CASSQLGREQYF; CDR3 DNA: TGTGCCAGCAGCCAACTTGGACGCGAGCAGTACTTC
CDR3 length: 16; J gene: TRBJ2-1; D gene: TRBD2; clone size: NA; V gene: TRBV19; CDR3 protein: CASSTKAGVTYNEQFF; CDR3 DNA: TGTGCCAGTAGTACGAAGGCGGGAGTGACCTACAATGAGCAGTTCTTC
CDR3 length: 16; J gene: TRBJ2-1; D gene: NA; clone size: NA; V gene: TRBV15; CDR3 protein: CATSRDFGGLYNEQFF; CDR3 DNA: TGTGCCACCAGCAGAGATTTTGGGGGGCTGTACAATGAGCAGTTCTTC
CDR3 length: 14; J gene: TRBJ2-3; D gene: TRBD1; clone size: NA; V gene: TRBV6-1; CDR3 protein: CASTMGQGYYTQYF; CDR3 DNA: TGTGCCAGCACTATGGGACAGGGATATTATACGCAGTATTTT
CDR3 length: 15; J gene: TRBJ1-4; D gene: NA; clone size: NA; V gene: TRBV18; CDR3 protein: CASSPTIELNEKLFF; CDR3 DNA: TGTGCCAGCTCACCTACGATAGAATTAAATGAAAAACTGTTTTTT
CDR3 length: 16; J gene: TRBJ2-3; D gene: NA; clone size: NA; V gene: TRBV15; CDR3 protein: CATSRDLDSVTDTQYF; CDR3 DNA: TGTGCCACCAGCAGAGATTTGGACTCTGTCACAGATACGCAGTATTTT
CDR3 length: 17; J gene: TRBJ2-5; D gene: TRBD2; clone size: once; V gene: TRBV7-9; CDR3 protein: CASSLSSPSGRGETQYF; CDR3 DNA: TGTGCCAGCAGCTTAAGTAGCCCTAGCGGGAGAGGAGAGACCCAGTACTTC
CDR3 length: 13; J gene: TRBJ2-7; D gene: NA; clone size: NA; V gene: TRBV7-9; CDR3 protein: CASSLAYGREQYF; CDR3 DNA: TGTGCCAGCAGCTTAGCGTACGGGCGCGAGCAGTACTTC
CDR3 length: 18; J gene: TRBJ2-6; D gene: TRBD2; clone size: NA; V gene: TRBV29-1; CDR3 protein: CSVEGTSGVNSGANVLTF; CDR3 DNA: TGCAGCGTTGAAGGGACTAGCGGTGTGAACTCTGGGGCCAACGTCCTGACTTTC
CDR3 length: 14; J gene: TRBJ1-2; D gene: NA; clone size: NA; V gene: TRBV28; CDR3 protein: CASSFVQSPYGYTF; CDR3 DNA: TGTGCCAGCAGTTTTGTACAGAGTCCCTATGGCTACACCTTC
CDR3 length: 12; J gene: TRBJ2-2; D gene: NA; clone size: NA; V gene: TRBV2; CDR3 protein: CASLLGTGELFF; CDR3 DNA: TGTGCCAGCTTGCTAGGCACCGGGGAGCTGTTTTTT
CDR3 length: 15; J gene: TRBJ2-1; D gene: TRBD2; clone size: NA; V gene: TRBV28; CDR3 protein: CASSTSGRALDEQFF; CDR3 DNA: TGTGCCAGCAGCACTAGCGGGAGGGCCTTGGATGAGCAGTTCTTC
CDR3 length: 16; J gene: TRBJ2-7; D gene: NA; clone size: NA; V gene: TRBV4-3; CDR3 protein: CASSQEGRGRNQKQYF; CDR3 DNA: TGCGCCAGCAGCCAAGAAGGGAGGGGGCGGAATCAGAAACAGTACTTC
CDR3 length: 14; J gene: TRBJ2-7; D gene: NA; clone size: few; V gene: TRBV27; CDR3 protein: CASSLRGARGEQYF; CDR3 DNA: TGTGCCAGCAGTTTGAGGGGGGCGCGGGGCGAGCAGTACTTC